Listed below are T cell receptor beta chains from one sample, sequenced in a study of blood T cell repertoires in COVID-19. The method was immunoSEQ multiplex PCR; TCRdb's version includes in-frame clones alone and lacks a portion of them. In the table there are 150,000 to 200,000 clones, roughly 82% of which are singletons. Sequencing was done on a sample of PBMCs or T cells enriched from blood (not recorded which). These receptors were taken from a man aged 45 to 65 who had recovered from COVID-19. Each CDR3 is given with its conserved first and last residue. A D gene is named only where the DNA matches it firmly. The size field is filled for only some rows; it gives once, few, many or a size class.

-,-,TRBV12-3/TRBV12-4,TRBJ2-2,TGTGCCAGCAGTTACAGACAGACCGGGGAGCTGTTTTTT,CASSYRQTGELFF
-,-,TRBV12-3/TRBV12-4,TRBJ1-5,TGTGCCAGCAGTTTTGGGCGTCAGCCCCAGCATTTT,CASSFGRQPQHF
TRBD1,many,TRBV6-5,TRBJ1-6,TGTGCCAGCAGTTATGGGACAGGGGCCCTCCACTTT,CASSYGTGALHF
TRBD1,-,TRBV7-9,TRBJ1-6,TGTGCCAGCAGCTTAGCCCGTGGGACAGGTAATTCACCCCTCCACTTT,CASSLARGTGNSPLHF
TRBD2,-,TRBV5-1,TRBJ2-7,TGCGCCAGCAGCAAAATTAGCGGGGGGGCTTCCTACGAGCAGTACTTC,CASSKISGGASYEQYF
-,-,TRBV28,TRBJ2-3,TGTGCCAGCAGGGGAATAGGACAGAACACAGATACGCAGTATTTT,CASRGIGQNTDTQYF
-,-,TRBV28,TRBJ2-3,TGTGCCAGCAGTTTAACGGGTTTGTCTAGCACAGATACGCAGTATTTT,CASSLTGLSSTDTQYF
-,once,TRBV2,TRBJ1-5,TGTGCCAGCAATCGAGAGGACAGCCTCTTGCATTTT,CASNREDSLLHF
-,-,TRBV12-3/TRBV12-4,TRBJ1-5,TGTGCCAGCAGTCTGACTAGGCAGCCCCAGCATTTT,CASSLTRQPQHF
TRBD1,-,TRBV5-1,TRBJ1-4,TGCGCCAGCAGCCTTACGGGACAGGGAAATGAAAAACTGTTTTTT,CASSLTGQGNEKLFF
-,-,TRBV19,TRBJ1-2,TGTGCCAGTAGTATATTAAGCGTTGGTGGCTACACCTTC,CASSILSVGGYTF
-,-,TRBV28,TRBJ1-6,TGTGCCAGCAAAGGGAAGGGGGTAAATTCACCCCTCCACTTT,CASKGKGVNSPLHF
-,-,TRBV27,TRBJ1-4,TGTGCCAGCAGTCTAACTACCTTCTCAAATGAAAAACTGTTTTTT,CASSLTTFSNEKLFF
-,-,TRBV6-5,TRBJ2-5,TGTGCCAGCGCAGAACAGGGAGTCCAAGAGACCCAGTACTTC,CASAEQGVQETQYF
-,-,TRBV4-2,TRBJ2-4,TGTGCCAGCAGCGGACCGGGGGACAAAAACATTCAGTACTTC,CASSGPGDKNIQYF
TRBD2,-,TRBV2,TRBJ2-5,TGTGCCAGCAGTCGGACTAGACAAGAGACCCAGTACTTC,CASSRTRQETQYF
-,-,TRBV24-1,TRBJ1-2,TGTGCCACCAGTGACTCGGGGTCGGACTATGGCTACACCTTC,CATSDSGSDYGYTF
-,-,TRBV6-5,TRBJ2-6,TGTGCCAGCAGTTTAGCCGGCGTCCTGACTTTC,CASSLAGVLTF
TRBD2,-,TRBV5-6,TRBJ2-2,TGTGCCAGCAGCTTACTCGTACTAGCGGGGACCGGGGAGCTGTTTTTT,CASSLLVLAGTGELFF
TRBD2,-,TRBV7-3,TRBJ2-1,TGTGCCAGCACCACTAGCGGGGAGAATGAGCAGTTCTTC,CASTTSGENEQFF
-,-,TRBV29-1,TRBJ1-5,TGCAGCGTGGGCTCGGGCAATCAGCCCCAGCATTTT,CSVGSGNQPQHF
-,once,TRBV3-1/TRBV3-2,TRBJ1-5,TGTGCCAGCAGCCAAGATGGGGCAGGCAATCAGCCCCAGCATTTT,CASSQDGAGNQPQHF
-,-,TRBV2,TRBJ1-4,TGTGCCAGCAGTGACCAGTCAACTAATGAAAAACTGTTTTTT,CASSDQSTNEKLFF
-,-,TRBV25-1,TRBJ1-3,TGTGCCAGCAGATACTCTGGAAACACCATATATTTT,CASRYSGNTIYF
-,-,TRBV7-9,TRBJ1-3,TGTGCCAGCAGCTTATCGGGTTTCTCTGGAAACACCATATATTTT,CASSLSGFSGNTIYF
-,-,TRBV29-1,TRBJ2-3,TGCAGCGTTGAGAGGGGCACAGATACGCAGTATTTT,CSVERGTDTQYF
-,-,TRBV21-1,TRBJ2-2,TGTGCCAGCAGCAAGGGGACAGCGAACACCGGGGAGCTGTTTTTT,CASSKGTANTGELFF
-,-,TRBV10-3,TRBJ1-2,TGTGCCATCAGTGAGCCCGGGGCCGGGGGGTACACCTTC,CAISEPGAGGYTF
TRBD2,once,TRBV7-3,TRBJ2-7,TGTGCCAGCAGCCCAGGGACTAGCGCGAACGAGCAGTACTTC,CASSPGTSANEQYF